The rows below give T cell receptor beta chains drawn from one sample of a study of type 1 regulatory T cells. MiXCR was run by TCRdb on the reads, yielding one entry per CDR3 protein. This repertoire shows about 69,000 distinct CDR3 sequences, under 25% found once; its top ten account for 8.3%. No cognate antigen is known for these TCRs. The sequencing sample was made of cultured type 1 regulatory T (Tr1) cells, either the whole culture or a sorted fraction (not recorded which). These receptors all stem from a human donor in good health. Both conserved end residues are part of each CDR3. Each record gives: clone size, J gene, D gene, V gene, CDR3 protein, CDR3 DNA. D genes are given only for firm matches. A clone size is listed for some rows: how often the clone was seen (once, few, many), or a class if it is expanded.

clone_size: few
j_call: TRBJ2-7
d_call: TRBD2
v_call: TRBV20-1
cdr3_aa: CSGRKAGAYEQYF
cdr3_nt: TGCAGTGGAAGGAAAGCGGGAGCCTACGAGCAGTACTTC

clone_size: few
j_call: TRBJ2-7
d_call: -
v_call: TRBV3-1
cdr3_aa: CASSQDSIWESEQYF
cdr3_nt: TGTGCCAGCAGCCAAGATAGTATCTGGGAATCCGAGCAGTACTTC

clone_size: -
j_call: TRBJ1-5
d_call: -
v_call: TRBV27
cdr3_aa: CASSLSGGGPQHF
cdr3_nt: TGTGCCAGCAGTTTATCAGGGGGTGGGCCCCAGCATTTT

clone_size: many
j_call: TRBJ1-1
d_call: -
v_call: TRBV12-3/TRBV12-4
cdr3_aa: CATRRGEGTEAFF
cdr3_nt: TGTGCCACCAGGAGGGGGGAGGGGACTGAAGCTTTCTTT

clone_size: -
j_call: TRBJ2-5
d_call: TRBD2
v_call: TRBV20-1
cdr3_aa: CSASLAGVIKTQYF
cdr3_nt: TGCAGTGCTAGTCTAGCGGGAGTGATTAAGACCCAGTACTTC

clone_size: few
j_call: TRBJ1-1
d_call: -
v_call: TRBV29-1
cdr3_aa: CSVLAGFTEAFF
cdr3_nt: TGCAGCGTTCTGGCCGGGTTCACTGAAGCTTTCTTT

clone_size: -
j_call: TRBJ1-5
d_call: -
v_call: TRBV12-3/TRBV12-4
cdr3_aa: CASRLESINQPQHF
cdr3_nt: TGTGCCAGCAGACTGGAGAGTATCAATCAGCCCCAGCATTTT

clone_size: -
j_call: TRBJ2-1
d_call: TRBD2
v_call: TRBV29-1
cdr3_aa: CSVGLAREQFF
cdr3_nt: TGCAGCGTGGGACTAGCACGCGAGCAGTTCTTC

clone_size: few
j_call: TRBJ2-1
d_call: TRBD2
v_call: TRBV5-1
cdr3_aa: CASSFLSSGVYNEQFF
cdr3_nt: TGCGCCAGCAGCTTTTTGTCTAGCGGAGTCTACAATGAGCAGTTCTTC

clone_size: few
j_call: TRBJ1-4
d_call: -
v_call: TRBV10-1
cdr3_aa: CARAGQPSNEKLFF
cdr3_nt: TGCGCCAGGGCCGGACAGCCAAGCAATGAAAAACTGTTTTTT

clone_size: few
j_call: TRBJ2-2
d_call: -
v_call: TRBV12-3/TRBV12-4
cdr3_aa: CASSWGGADGELFF
cdr3_nt: TGTGCCAGCAGTTGGGGGGGCGCGGACGGGGAGCTGTTTTTT

clone_size: few
j_call: TRBJ1-1
d_call: -
v_call: TRBV19
cdr3_aa: CASSPSTVGTEAFF
cdr3_nt: TGTGCCAGTAGTCCTAGTACAGTGGGCACTGAAGCTTTCTTT

clone_size: -
j_call: TRBJ2-1
d_call: TRBD2
v_call: TRBV18
cdr3_aa: CASSSTSGHYNEQFF
cdr3_nt: TGTGCCAGCTCGTCAACTAGCGGGCACTACAATGAGCAGTTCTTC

clone_size: -
j_call: TRBJ2-1
d_call: TRBD1
v_call: TRBV29-1
cdr3_aa: CSGDRAGGNEQFF
cdr3_nt: TGCAGCGGGGACAGGGCCGGGGGTAATGAGCAGTTCTTC

clone_size: -
j_call: TRBJ1-5
d_call: -
v_call: TRBV2
cdr3_aa: CASSDLVGQPQHF
cdr3_nt: TGTGCCAGCAGTGATCTGGTTGGTCAGCCCCAGCATTTT

clone_size: few
j_call: TRBJ2-2
d_call: -
v_call: TRBV9
cdr3_aa: CASSVVKGHNTGELFF
cdr3_nt: TGTGCCAGCAGCGTAGTAAAGGGACATAACACCGGGGAGCTGTTTTTT

clone_size: -
j_call: TRBJ2-5
d_call: TRBD2
v_call: TRBV5-1
cdr3_aa: CASSLGSSGETQYF
cdr3_nt: TGCGCCAGCAGCTTGGGGTCTAGCGGAGAGACCCAGTACTTC

clone_size: -
j_call: TRBJ2-3
d_call: -
v_call: TRBV7-9
cdr3_aa: CASSPGTTIFTDTQYF
cdr3_nt: TGTGCCAGCAGCCCCGGGACCACCATTTTCACAGATACGCAGTATTTT

clone_size: -
j_call: TRBJ1-1
d_call: -
v_call: TRBV20-1
cdr3_aa: CSASAIEGGTEAFF
cdr3_nt: TGCAGTGCTAGCGCGATTGAAGGGGGAACTGAAGCTTTCTTT

clone_size: -
j_call: TRBJ2-5
d_call: TRBD2
v_call: TRBV5-1
cdr3_aa: CASSPGLAGVPETQYF
cdr3_nt: TGCGCCAGCAGCCCGGGACTAGCAGGCGTTCCAGAGACCCAGTACTTC

clone_size: few
j_call: TRBJ2-7
d_call: TRBD2
v_call: TRBV6-2/TRBV6-3
cdr3_aa: CASSYSDHGLVSYEQYF
cdr3_nt: TGTGCCAGCAGTTACTCGGACCACGGACTAGTCTCCTACGAGCAGTACTTC

clone_size: -
j_call: TRBJ1-4
d_call: -
v_call: TRBV2
cdr3_aa: CASSLTRIGEKLFF
cdr3_nt: TGTGCCAGCAGTCTTACTCGGATAGGGGAAAAACTGTTTTTT

clone_size: -
j_call: TRBJ2-3
d_call: -
v_call: TRBV12-3/TRBV12-4
cdr3_aa: CASSLDLGFTLRGSSTDTQYF
cdr3_nt: TGTGCCAGCAGTTTGGATTTAGGATTCACACTTAGAGGGTCTAGCACAGATACGCAGTATTTT

clone_size: -
j_call: TRBJ2-3
d_call: -
v_call: TRBV2
cdr3_aa: CASSTGLLTDTQYF
cdr3_nt: TGTGCCAGCAGTACTGGGCTACTCACAGATACGCAGTATTTT

clone_size: few
j_call: TRBJ2-3
d_call: -
v_call: TRBV4-2
cdr3_aa: CASSQVGDTQYF
cdr3_nt: TGTGCCAGCAGCCAAGTGGGCGATACGCAGTATTTT

clone_size: -
j_call: TRBJ2-2
d_call: TRBD1
v_call: TRBV7-2
cdr3_aa: CASTLGDRNPGELFF
cdr3_nt: TGTGCCAGCACCTTAGGGGACAGGAACCCCGGGGAGCTGTTTTTT

clone_size: -
j_call: TRBJ1-4
d_call: TRBD1
v_call: TRBV5-1
cdr3_aa: CASSLGRGSEKLFF
cdr3_nt: TGCGCCAGCAGCTTGGGCAGGGGGAGTGAAAAACTGTTTTTT

clone_size: few
j_call: TRBJ2-4
d_call: -
v_call: TRBV29-1
cdr3_aa: CSVVPGSIQYF
cdr3_nt: TGCAGCGTTGTCCCGGGGAGCATTCAGTACTTC